This T cell receptor beta chain was obtained from a study of response to subunit inactivated influenza vaccine. The study, taken as a whole, reports: The authors suggested that few new T cells are recruited per seasonal influenza vaccination.

This clonotype was seen more than once but under ten times. Its antigen is undetermined. V gave up 1 base and J gave up 8 bases; unmatched junction bases: 8. This CDR3 contains 16 residues. Per the germline V gene, CDR1 is SGHAT and CDR2 is FQNNGV. MiXCR was run by TCRdb on the RT-PCR reads, yielding one entry per CDR3 protein. The table records around 570,000 distinct CDR3 sequences, under 9% of them present only once. Sequenced material: PBMCs from blood, taken roughly 24 months after vaccination. The TCR was taken from a man between 50 and 75 years old who received an inactivated influenza vaccine. The V gene is TRBV11-2, the J gene TRBJ2-1, with TRBD2 identical over 10 bases. CDR3 in DNA: TGTGCCAGCAGCTTAGTCCGAGGGCTAGCGGGAGATGAGCAGTTCTTC. Translating it yields CASSLVRGLAGDEQFF. The full variable domain, with the rest looked up from reference TRBV11-2 and TRBJ2-1, is EAGVAQSPRYKIIEKRQSVAFWCNPISGHATLYWYQQILGQGPKLLIQFQNNGVVDDSQLPKDRFSAERLKGVDSTLKIQPAKLEDSAVYLCASSLVRGLAGDEQFFGPGTRLTVL.